This T cell receptor (beta chain) was sequenced for a study of T cells in Graves' hyperthyroidism and ophthalmopathy. Isolation of PBMCs was performed on around 9.8 ml fresh peripheral blood. Germline CDR1 reads MGHDK; CDR2 reads SYGVNS. The ends lost 5 bases at V and 0 bases at J; junction bases unmatched: 6. The CDR3 totals 17 residues. Template material for amplifying TCR beta CDR3 regions consisted of RNA transcripts. The HTBI set primed first-round TCR CDR3 RT-PCR. TCRdb analysed the multiplex PCR reads with MiXCR anew, one entry per CDR3 protein. This sample has fewer than 350,000 distinct CDR3 sequences; 12% to 15% occur once, and the top ten carry under 8%.

Input material: blood. V gene TRBV25-1 combines with J gene TRBJ2-6; the match to TRBD1 covers 8 bases. This clonotype was sampled from a middle-aged woman with Graves' hyperthyroidism. The CDR3 here is CASSPRTGLSGANVLTF. The DNA of the CDR3 is TGTGCCAGCAGTCCCCGGACAGGGCTCTCTGGGGCCAACGTCCTGACTTTC.